Below, 12 T cell receptor beta chains from the same sample are listed, as sequenced in a study of T cells in Graves' hyperthyroidism and ophthalmopathy. Amplified TCR beta CDR3 regions came from RNA transcripts. The study used the HTBI primer set for a first-round RT-PCR of the TCR CDR3. TCRdb fed the multiplex PCR reads into MiXCR, producing one record per CDR3 protein. The table shows fewer than 750,000 distinct CDR3 sequences, with 14% to 15% occurring only once. What was sequenced was blood. These TCRs come from a woman aged 40 to 50 with Graves' ophthalmopathy.

This clonotype was picked up a small number of times. This sequence joins TRBV7-2 and TRBJ1-3, with no clear D. The CDR3 is 14 amino acids. CDR1 is SGHTA and CDR2 is FQGNSA in the germline V gene. The ends were cut back, 6 bases at V and 8 bases at J, with 17 bases in the middle. The DNA of the CDR3 is TGTGCCAGCAGTCCCCGGACTAAGGGCTACACCATATATTTT. Translation gives CASSPRTKGYTIYF.

The table lists this clonotype with many counts. This chain joins TRBV14 and TRBJ1-3; D is unclear. The CDR3 consists of 15 residues. Per the germline V gene, CDR1 is SGHDN and CDR2 is FVKESK. V dropped 4 bases and J dropped 4 bases, with 14 bases sitting between them. The CDR3 reads CASSPGFRSGNTIYF. CDR3 bases: TGTGCCAGCAGCCCCGGTTTCAGGTCGGGAAACACCATATATTTT.

This clonotype has ten or more counts. The rearrangement links TRBV6-5 to TRBJ2-5; D unresolved. Germline CDR1 and CDR2: MNHEY and SVGAGI. The CDR3 is 13 amino acids. V lost 3 bases and J lost 5, with 10 bases in between. CDR3 coding DNA: TGTGCCAGCAGTTATCGCGAATTGGAGACCCAGTACTTC. Its protein is CASSYRELETQYF.

The V gene is TRBV30, the J gene TRBJ2-2; tentative D call: TRBD2 (6 bases). Germline lookup yields CDR1 GTSNPN and CDR2 SVGIG (reference sequence). CDR3 length: 13 residues. V lost 7 bases, J lost 5 bases, and 14 bases lay in between. This chain's CDR3 is CALLGGATGELFF. DNA for the CDR3: TGTGCCTTACTCGGGGGTGCGACCGGGGAGCTGTTTTTT.

The table lists this clonotype with many counts. The chain is built from TRBV28 and TRBJ2-7; D perhaps matches TRBD1 (6 bases). V was pared by 6 bases and J by 6 bases, with 12 bases between. CDR1 MDHEN and CDR2 SYDVKM come from the germline V gene. This CDR3 is built from 12 residues. As DNA, the CDR3 is TGTGCCAGCAGGGAACAGGGAGTCGAGCAGTACTTC. This gives the protein CASREQGVEQYF.

Many counts were recorded for this clonotype. This chain uses TRBV6-1 with TRBJ1-5; the D gene is possibly TRBD1 (6 bases). The length of the CDR3 is 15 residues. CDR1 is MNHNS and CDR2 is SASEGT in the germline V gene. V lost 1 base and J lost 7, with 14 bases in between. The CDR3 region has the DNA TGTGCCAGCAGTGAAGGGCCGACAGGCCAGCAGCCCCAGCATTTT. The encoded protein is CASSEGPTGQQPQHF.

The sample holds many counts of this clonotype. This chain uses TRBV10-3 with TRBJ1-2, with D possibly being TRBD1 (5 bases). The CDR3 spans 13 residues. Per the germline V gene, CDR1 is ENHRY and CDR2 is SYGVKD. The V end was cut by 6 bases, the J end by 6 bases, with 14 bases between. The CDR3 loop reads CAISAGSRDGYTF. Written as DNA, the CDR3 is TGTGCCATCAGCGCAGGGTCTCGGGATGGCTACACCTTC.

This chain joins TRBV7-8 and TRBJ2-7, with D perhaps given as TRBD1 or TRBD2 (5 bases each). V lost 2 bases to trimming and J lost 3 bases, with 14 bases between them. This CDR3 comprises 15 residues. From germline, CDR1 is SGHVS and CDR2 FQNEAQ. CDR3 nucleotide sequence: TGTGCCAGCAGCTTATTCCCGGGACGGAGCTACGAGCAGTACTTC. Amino acid sequence: CASSLFPGRSYEQYF.

The chain couples TRBV19 to TRBJ1-1; tentative D call: TRBD1 (5 bases). In germline, CDR1 is LNHDA, CDR2 SQIVND (reference sequence). Between the trimmed V and J ends, which lost 7 bases and 4 bases, there was a span of 13 bases. This CDR3 has 13 residues. CDR3 bases: TGTGCCAGTACCGATGCAGGGTTCACTGAAGCTTTCTTT. Its translation: CASTDAGFTEAFF.

This clonotype was recorded at least ten times. CDR3 DNA sequence: TGTGCCAGCAGCCCCCGGGACAGGGGACCTGAAGCTTTCTTT. Translated, it gives CASSPRDRGPEAFF. The chain combines TRBV28 with TRBJ1-1; 10 bases map to TRBD1. The CDR3 has 14 residues. With 6 bases clipped from V and 6 bases from J, the junction kept 7 bases outside the gene matches. The V gene's germline CDR1 is MDHEN and CDR2 SYDVKM.

This clonotype was observed many times. This chain links TRBV7-3 with TRBJ1-5; D unresolved. The CDR3 is 16 residues long. The V gene's germline CDR1 is SGHTA and CDR2 FQGTGA. V was cut by 4 bases and J by 0 bases, with 13 bases left in between. DNA for the CDR3: TGTGCCAGCAGCTCGAGACGGCGAAATAGCAATCAGCCCCAGCATTTT. Protein: CASSSRRRNSNQPQHF.

This clonotype has at least ten counts. The chain couples TRBV28 to TRBJ1-5; D perhaps matches TRBD1 (6 bases). Looked up from germline, CDR1 is MDHEN and CDR2 is SYDVKM. The CDR3 totals 14 residues. The ends were cut back, 9 bases at V and 3 bases at J, with 15 bases in the middle. CDR3 protein: CASLTGINNQPQHF. DNA of the CDR3: TGTGCCAGTCTGACAGGAATAAACAATCAGCCCCAGCATTTT.